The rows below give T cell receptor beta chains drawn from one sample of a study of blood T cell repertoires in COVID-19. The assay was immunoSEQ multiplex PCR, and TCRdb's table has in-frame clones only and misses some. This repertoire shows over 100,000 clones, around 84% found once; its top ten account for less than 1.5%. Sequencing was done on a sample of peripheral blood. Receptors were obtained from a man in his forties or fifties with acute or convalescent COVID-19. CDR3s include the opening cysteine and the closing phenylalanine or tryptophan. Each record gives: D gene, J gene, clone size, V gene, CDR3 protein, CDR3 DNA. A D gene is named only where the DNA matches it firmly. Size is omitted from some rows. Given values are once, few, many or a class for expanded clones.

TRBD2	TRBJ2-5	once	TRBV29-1	CSVEMGLAGNPGASQETQYF	TGCAGCGTTGAGATGGGACTAGCGGGAAATCCCGGTGCGTCCCAAGAGACCCAGTACTTC
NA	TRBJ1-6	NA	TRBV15	CATSRDPGNSPLHF	TGTGCCACCAGCAGAGATCCCGGTAATTCACCCCTCCACTTT
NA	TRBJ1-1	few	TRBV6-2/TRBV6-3	CASSYTLTDMNTEAFF	TGTGCCAGCAGTTACACCCTGACAGACATGAACACTGAAGCTTTCTTT
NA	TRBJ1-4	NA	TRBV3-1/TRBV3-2	CASSQGAGTPGRNEKLFF	TGTGCCAGCAGCCAAGGTGCCGGGACACCGGGCCGAAATGAAAAACTGTTTTTT
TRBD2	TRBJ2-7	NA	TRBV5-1	CASSFWAGASYEQYF	TGCGCCAGCAGCTTTTGGGCGGGAGCCTCCTACGAGCAGTACTTC
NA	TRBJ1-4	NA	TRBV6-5	CASSHRSTNEKLFF	TGTGCCAGCAGCCACAGGTCCACTAATGAAAAACTGTTTTTT
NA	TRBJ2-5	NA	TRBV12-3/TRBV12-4	CASRSGETQYF	TGTGCCAGCCGCTCCGGGGAGACCCAGTACTTC
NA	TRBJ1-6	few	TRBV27	CASSWEGYNSPLHF	TGTGCCAGCAGTTGGGAGGGGTATAATTCACCCCTCCACTTT
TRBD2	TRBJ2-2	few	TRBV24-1	CATSDFGRREGRNTGELFF	TGTGCCACCAGTGATTTCGGTAGACGGGAGGGCCGAAACACCGGGGAGCTGTTTTTT
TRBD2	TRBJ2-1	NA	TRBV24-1	CATSDTTGTSGWNEQFF	TGTGCCACCAGTGACACAACCGGGACTAGCGGTTGGAATGAGCAGTTCTTC
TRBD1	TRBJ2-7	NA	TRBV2	CASRPRTGLYEQYF	TGTGCCAGCAGGCCCAGGACAGGGTTGTACGAGCAGTACTTC
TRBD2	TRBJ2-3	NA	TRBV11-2	CASSFLRTSGAPTDTQYF	TGTGCCAGCAGCTTTCTCCGGACTAGCGGGGCCCCCACAGATACGCAGTATTTT
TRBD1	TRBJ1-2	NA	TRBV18	CASSPTGQGGYYGYTF	TGTGCCAGCTCACCGACGGGACAGGGCGGATACTATGGCTACACCTTC
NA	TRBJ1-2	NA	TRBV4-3	CASSQGPGGGHYYGYTF	TGCGCCAGCAGCCAAGGCCCGGGAGGGGGGCATTACTATGGCTACACCTTC
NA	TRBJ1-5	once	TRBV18	CASSDSLNQPQHF	TGTGCCAGCTCAGACAGCCTCAATCAGCCCCAGCATTTT
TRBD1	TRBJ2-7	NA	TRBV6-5	CASSYSQGASYEQYF	TGTGCCAGCAGTTACTCGCAGGGGGCCTCCTACGAGCAGTACTTC
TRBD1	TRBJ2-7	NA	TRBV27	CASSYTGTVTYEQYF	TGTGCCAGCAGCTACACCGGGACAGTCACCTACGAGCAGTACTTC
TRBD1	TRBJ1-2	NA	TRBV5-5	CASSLGQGGYGYTF	TGTGCCAGCAGCTTGGGACAGGGAGGATATGGCTACACCTTC
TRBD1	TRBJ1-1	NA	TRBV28	CASSHRDRPNTEAFF	TGTGCCAGCAGTCACCGGGACAGGCCGAACACTGAAGCTTTCTTT
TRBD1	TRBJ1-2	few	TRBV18	CASLGTGVGYTF	TGTGCCAGCTTAGGGACAGGGGTCGGCTACACCTTC
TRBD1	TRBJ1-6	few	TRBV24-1	CATSDPPRGGASSYNSPLHF	TGTGCCACCAGTGATCCCCCGAGAGGGGGCGCTTCCTCCTATAATTCACCCCTCCACTTT
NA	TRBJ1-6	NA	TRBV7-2	CASSLGGVRSPLHF	TGTGCCAGCAGCTTGGGGGGGGTTCGGTCACCCCTCCACTTT
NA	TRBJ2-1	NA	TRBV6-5	CASKAPGQKYNEQFF	TGTGCCAGCAAAGCCCCGGGACAAAAATACAATGAGCAGTTCTTC
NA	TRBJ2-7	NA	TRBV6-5	CASSYRQRYEQYF	TGTGCCAGCAGTTACCGACAGCGCTACGAGCAGTACTTC
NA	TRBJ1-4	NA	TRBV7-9	CASSLMWGGASTNEKLFF	TGTGCCAGCAGCTTAATGTGGGGGGGCGCGTCAACTAATGAAAAACTGTTTTTT
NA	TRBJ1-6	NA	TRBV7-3	CASSLTQNSPLHF	TGTGCCAGCAGCTTAACTCAGAATTCACCCCTCCACTTT